A single sample gave rise to the 7 T cell receptor beta chains below, sequenced in a study of beta chain features in type 1 diabetes (dated by TCRdb to between 2017 and 2018). Libraries were constructed by the immunoSEQ multiplex PCR assay. The High Capacity cDNA Reverse Transcription Kit was used to reverse transcribe all of the isolated RNA, meaning that expressed TCRB transcripts were what got sequenced. TCRdb retrieved this table from immuneACCESS and kept in-frame rearrangements only. Not all clones are present; in checked studies, unresolved V genes account for under half, and no reason is known for the remainder. The sample includes about 38,000 clones, with almost 65% observed a single time. 2% to 2.5% of the sample belongs to the ten largest clones. The sequenced material came from Tregs from blood. The cell subset or site label, as the study defines it: regulatory CD4+ T cells. These receptors all stem from a woman aged 30 to 39 in good health.

The CDR3 nucleotides read TGTGCCAGTAGTATCGCGGCCCGCTCTGGAAACACCATATATTTT. Protein product: CASSIAARSGNTIYF. The gene calls are TRBV19 and TRBJ1-3, with no clear D. Germline V lookup: CDR1 LNHDA, CDR2 SQIVND (reference sequence). CDR3 size: 15 residues. Trimming stripped 3 bases from V and 0 bases from J, with 9 bases between.

The chain couples TRBV14 to TRBJ2-1, with a tentative D call TRBD1 (5 bases). The germline V gene has CDR1 SGHDN and CDR2 FVKESK. Trimming removed 0 bases at V and 8 bases at J, with 11 bases between. The CDR3 spans 14 residues. The CDR3 region is CASSQEWGDHEQFF. Here the CDR3 DNA reads TGTGCCAGCAGCCAAGAATGGGGCGACCATGAGCAGTTCTTC.

In this sample, this clone turned up a few times. This chain joins TRBV4-3 and TRBJ2-7, with 8 bases identical to TRBD1. The CDR3 is 14 residues long. V was clipped by 3 bases and J by 2 bases; unmatched bases: 3. The V gene's germline CDR1 is LGHNA and CDR2 YSLEER. The chain's CDR3 is CASSQNRGTYEQYF. CDR3 DNA sequence: TGCGCCAGCAGCCAGAACAGGGGGACCTACGAGCAGTACTTC.

The chain joins TRBV21-1 to TRBJ2-7; the DNA was not compared with TRBD2, the D call given in the table. TRBV21-1 is noted as a pseudogene. This CDR3 has 17 amino acids. Here the CDR3 DNA reads TGTGCCAGCAGTCAACGGACTAGCGGGAGGCCCCCCTACGAGCAGTACTTC. Its protein is CASSQRTSGRPPYEQYF.

This clone was seen only a few times. The chain uses TRBV5-4 and TRBJ2-5; TRBD1 agrees at 7 bases. CDR1 SGHNT and CDR2 YYREEE come from the germline V gene (reference sequence). The CDR3 covers 14 residues. The V segment lost 4 bases and the J segment 1 base; nucleotides outside the gene matches: 4. CDR3 DNA sequence: TGTGCCAGCAGCCGACAGGGTGTCCAAGAGACCCAGTACTTC. It specifies CASSRQGVQETQYF.

The V and J genes are TRBV19 and TRBJ2-1, with TRBD2 identical over 10 bases. Germline V gives CDR1 LNHDA, CDR2 SQIVND (reference sequence). The length of the CDR3 is 15 residues. The V gene end was trimmed by 7 bases and the J gene end by 6 bases; junction bases not matched to a gene: 9. CDR3 amino acids: CASTSGLASGNEQFF. In DNA, the CDR3 is TGTGCCAGTACCTCGGGACTAGCGTCTGGCAATGAGCAGTTCTTC.

The chain uses TRBV28 and TRBJ1-1, with 8 bases aligning to TRBD1. Germline V gene sequence: CDR1 MDHEN, CDR2 SYDVKM. The CDR3 is 15 residues long. The junction had 7 bases not matched to a gene; V was cut back by 6 bases and J by 1 base. The CDR3 reads CASRMTGVQNTEAFF. The CDR3 DNA sequence: TGTGCCAGCAGGATGACAGGGGTACAGAACACTGAAGCTTTCTTT.